The 13 T cell receptor beta chains listed next were all sequenced from one sample in a study of T cells in Graves' hyperthyroidism and ophthalmopathy. Authors of the study amplified TCR beta CDR3 regions from RNA transcripts. The study used the HTBI primer set for a first-round RT-PCR of the TCR CDR3. TCRdb re-called the multiplex PCR reads with MiXCR, one entry per CDR3 protein. The sample carries around 400,000 distinct CDR3 sequences, 15% to 19% recorded once. Sequencing used blood. These receptors originate from a woman younger than 30 with Graves' hyperthyroidism that later progressed to Graves' ophthalmopathy.

The chain combines TRBV27 with TRBJ1-6, with D unclear. Trimming pared 0 bases from V and 0 bases from J, leaving 9 bases between. The germline V gene has CDR1 MNHEY and CDR2 SMNVEV (reference sequence). The CDR3 loop spans 17 amino acids. The CDR3 nucleotides read TGTGCCAGCAGTTTATCTTCAGAGAGCTCCTATAATTCACCCCTCCACTTT. Translating gives CASSLSSESSYNSPLHF.

This clonotype was seen a handful of times. The chain is built from TRBV5-8 and TRBJ2-1; D possibly matches TRBD1 or TRBD2 (7 bases each). The CDR3 extends over 14 amino acids. The germline gives CDR1 SGHTS, CDR2 YDEGEE. V lost 9 bases to trimming and J lost 7 bases, with 20 bases between them. CDR3 in DNA: TGTGCCATATCCCGGTCAGGGGGGGGAAATGAGCAGTTCTTC. Amino acids: CAISRSGGGNEQFF.

The chain is built from TRBV29-1 and TRBJ2-3; TRBD2 matches at 11 bases. The length of the CDR3 is 15 residues. The germline CDR1 and CDR2 sequences are SQVTM and ANQGSEA. V was pared by 7 bases and J by 6 bases, with 12 bases of the junction left unmatched. The CDR3 DNA is TGCAGCGCTGCACATAGCGGGAGGGCCTCCGATACGCAGTATTTT. This translates into CSAAHSGRASDTQYF.

J is TRBJ2-6 and V is TRBV7-6; D is ambiguous. V was clipped by 2 bases and J by 0 bases, with 14 bases between them. The germline V gene has CDR1 SGHVS and CDR2 FNYEAQ. The length of the CDR3 is 18 residues. This chain's CDR3 is CASSLLQLTSSGANVLTF. CDR3 sequence (DNA): TGTGCCAGCAGCTTATTACAACTAACCTCCTCTGGGGCCAACGTCCTGACTTTC.

Ten or more counts support this clonotype. The genes are TRBV6-1 and TRBJ2-5; 8 nucleotides agree with TRBD1. There are 14 residues in the CDR3. V gave up 6 bases and J gave up 4 bases; unmatched junction bases: 7. Germline values: CDR1 MNHNS, CDR2 SASEGT. CDR3 loop: CASRRQGLAETQYF. CDR3 DNA sequence: TGTGCCAGCAGGAGACAGGGGTTGGCAGAGACCCAGTACTTC.

This clonotype was picked up many times. The chain has TRBV28 and TRBJ2-7; the D is unclear. Germline loops: CDR1 MDHEN, CDR2 SYDVKM. The CDR3 has 17 amino acids. V dropped 7 bases and J dropped 2 bases, with 24 bases sitting between them. CDR3 region: CASTIFQLTRNPYEQYF. CDR3 nucleotide sequence: TGTGCCAGCACCATATTTCAACTAACACGGAACCCCTACGAGCAGTACTTC.

This clonotype appeared many times. The rearrangement links TRBV20-1 to TRBJ1-1, with D maybe TRBD1 (5 bases). V was cut by 0 bases and J by 5 bases, with 13 bases left in between. This CDR3 has 14 amino acids. CDR1 and CDR2 (germline): DFQATT, SNEGSKA (reference sequence). This CDR3 is CSAREGRRWTEAFF. The CDR3 nucleotides read TGCAGTGCTAGAGAGGGACGCCGCTGGACTGAAGCTTTCTTT.

The genes are TRBV10-1 and TRBJ2-2; TRBD2 agrees at 10 bases. The germline V gene encodes CDR1 WNHNN and CDR2 SYGVQD (reference sequence). V lost 8 bases and J lost 5; bases outside the gene matches: 14. This CDR3 spans 17 amino acids. The CDR3 loop reads CASEGLAGVGGTGELFF. The CDR3 region has the DNA TGCGCCAGCGAAGGGCTAGCGGGAGTTGGAGGAACCGGGGAGCTGTTTTTT.

This rearrangement joins TRBV4-2 to TRBJ1-2; a possible D gene is TRBD1 (6 bases). This CDR3 region has 17 residues. Trimming left V 1 base short and J 0 bases short, with 15 bases between. Germline CDR1 reads LGHNA; CDR2 reads YNFKEQ. The CDR3 sequence is CASSQGGTTTANYGYTF. The DNA for the CDR3 is TGTGCCAGCAGCCAAGGCGGGACAACGACCGCTAACTATGGCTACACCTTC.

This clonotype was observed a few times. The rearrangement uses TRBV4-1 and TRBJ2-7; D is possibly TRBD1 (7 bases). The length of the CDR3 is 14 residues. Germline CDR1 reads MGHRA; CDR2 reads YSYEKL. The V gene lost 3 bases and the J gene lost 2 bases, with 11 bases spanning the gap. CDR3 in DNA: TGCGCCAGCAGCCAGGCGGGACAGACCTACGAGCAGTACTTC. This gives the protein CASSQAGQTYEQYF.

This clonotype came up many times. This chain joins TRBV7-9 and TRBJ2-4; 9 bases fit TRBD1. CDR1 and CDR2 from the germline V gene are SEHNR and FQNEAQ (reference sequence). The CDR3 extends over 14 amino acids. The J segment lost 4 bases and the V segment lost 4 bases, leaving 2 bases of the junction unmatched. CDR3 in amino acids: CASSSGQGKNIQYF. Here the CDR3 DNA reads TGTGCCAGCAGCTCTGGACAGGGGAAAAACATTCAGTACTTC.

This clonotype was seen repeatedly, ten times or more. The chain employs TRBV6-1 and TRBJ2-7, with 11 bases matching TRBD2. The CDR3 length is 16 residues. CDR1 is MNHNS, CDR2 SASEGT, per germline. Trimming removed 4 bases from V and 4 bases from J; junction bases left unmatched: 9. The CDR3 region is CASSATSGSSRYEQYF. CDR3 DNA: TGTGCCAGCAGTGCCACTAGCGGGAGTTCCCGTTACGAGCAGTACTTC.

This clonotype was counted ten times or more. This chain connects TRBV6-1 to TRBJ2-2, with 12 positions matching TRBD2. Germline lookup yields CDR1 MNHNS and CDR2 SASEGT. The CDR3 spans 18 residues. The V gene end was trimmed by 1 base and the J gene end by 2 bases; junction bases not matched to a gene: 5. The CDR3 DNA reads as TGTGCCAGCAGTGAAGGACTAGCGGGAGTCCTAAACACCGGGGAGCTGTTTTTT. Its protein product is CASSEGLAGVLNTGELFF.